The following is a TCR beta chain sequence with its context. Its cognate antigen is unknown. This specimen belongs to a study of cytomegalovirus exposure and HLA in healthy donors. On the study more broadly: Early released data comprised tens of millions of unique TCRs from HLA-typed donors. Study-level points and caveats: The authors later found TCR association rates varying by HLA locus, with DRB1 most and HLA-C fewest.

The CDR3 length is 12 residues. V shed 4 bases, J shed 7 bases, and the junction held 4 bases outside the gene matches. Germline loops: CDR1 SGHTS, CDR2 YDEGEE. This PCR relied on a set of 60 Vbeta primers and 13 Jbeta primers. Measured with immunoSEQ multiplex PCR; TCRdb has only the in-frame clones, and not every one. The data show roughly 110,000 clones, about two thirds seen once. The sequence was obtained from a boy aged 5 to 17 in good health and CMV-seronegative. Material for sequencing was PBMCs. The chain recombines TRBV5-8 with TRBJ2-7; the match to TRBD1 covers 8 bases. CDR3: CASSQGAGEQYF. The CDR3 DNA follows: TGTGCCAGCAGCCAGGGGGCCGGGGAGCAGTACTTC.